This T cell receptor (beta chain) stems from a study of blood T cell repertoires in COVID-19. Seattle patients were enrolled during active infection and followed longitudinally. This CDR3 contains 14 residues. Germline V gene lookup returns CDR1 SGHRS and CDR2 YFSETQ. Trimming removed 3 bases from V and 7 bases from J, with 16 bases in between. Under the authors' procedure: It was from reference gene primer amplification that nucleated cell counts were estimated. This table comes from immunoSEQ multiplex PCR, and its TCRdb copy is limited to in-frame clones, with some not included. For V, J and clone size, that table is used; D and trimming come from the DNA. The sample consists of approximately 330,000 clones, 90% of them appearing once.

The chain carries TRBV5-1 and TRBJ1-1; weak D call: TRBD1 (6 bases). Sample: peripheral blood. This receptor was identified in a woman in her forties with COVID-19, enrolled during active disease. The chain's CDR3 is CASSWSGVESEAFF. In DNA form, the CDR3 reads TGCGCCAGCAGCTGGTCAGGGGTTGAGAGTGAAGCTTTCTTT.